The TCR beta chain under discussion was sequenced for a study of Ad26.COV2.S vaccination and SARS-CoV-2 variants (dated by TCRdb to about 2021). About the study as a whole: Vaccine-arm donors came from COV1001, a multicentre, randomized, double-blind, placebo-controlled phase I-IIa trial of Ad26.COV2.S in healthy adults. Ad26.COV2.S was given intramuscularly at 5x10^10 or 1x10^11 viral particles, as a single shot or as two shots 56 days apart. TCRbeta repertoire sequencing served as the tool for gauging how specific and how broad the SARS-CoV-2-reactive T cell receptors were following Ad26.COV2.S vaccination. The TCR-sequenced set comprised around 30 samples: 19 Ad26.COV2.S vaccine recipients, 5 placebo recipients and 8 SARS-CoV-2 convalescent individuals. Trial participants were randomized into five groups of five, in which low-dose or high-dose Ad26.COV2.S was given once or twice, or placebo was given on both occasions. Investigators remained blinded to trial group allocation during experiments and outcome assessment. Study-wide conclusions, independent of this receptor: The authors noted that the TCR breadth and depth analyses may have underestimated total T cell responses. Ad26.COV2.S recipients had higher spike-specific TCR breadth than placebo recipients (P = 0.0014). The study was not powered to compare responses between vaccine doses or regimens. Comparable non-spike TCR breadth was observed between vaccine and placebo recipients, consistent with only spike being contained in the vaccine. Substantial breadth of spike-specific CD8+ and CD4+ T cell responses was reported after vaccination.

TCRbeta CDR3 regions were sequenced with the immunoSEQ Assay. After extraction, genomic DNA underwent amplification by bias-controlled multiplex PCR, followed by high-throughput sequencing. In the source study's methods: To quantify the absolute abundance of every unique TCRbeta CDR3 region, sequences were collapsed and filtered. Usable DNA was measured by amplifying reference genes present in all nucleated cells, and TCRbeta template counts were normalized to that usable DNA to estimate T cell fraction. Repertoire TCRs were annotated as SARS-CoV-2-specific by exact matching of V gene, CDR3 amino acid sequence and J gene to a known reactive TCR set. The reference SARS-CoV-2 TCR set was obtained from MIRA and was filtered for enrichment in COVID-19-positive ImmuneCODE repertoires, whereby public or cross-reactive TCRs were removed. Using the MIRA antigens, annotated TCRs were further analysed by specific ORF or by position within an ORF. Depth was the summed frequency of annotated unique rearrangements, while breadth was defined as annotated unique rearrangements over total unique productive rearrangements. TCR breadth was compared between groups using two-sided Wilcoxon rank-sum tests. TCRdb obtained this table from immuneACCESS and retained in-frame rearrangements with V and J assigned. These tables miss some clones; where compared with another copy, unresolved V genes account for less than half of the shortfall, and the remainder is unexplained. Clone size and V and J calls were adopted from that table, with D and trimming inferred from the DNA. This sample lists about 350,000 clones; approximately 90% were detected once. The top ten hold roughly 5% of the sample.

This clone appeared many times. Its antigen is currently not known. Per-base qualities were not stored, and no clone one base away is much larger. The cysteine opens and the phenylalanine closes a CDR3 of 21 amino acids. Of the read, only the CDR3 DNA is kept; its 63 bases are in frame from base 1. V is cut by 1 base and J by 1 base, and the space between the germline ends is 27 bases. According to the study, the label for this sample's treatment or condition signals: roughly 19 received Ad26.COV2.S at low or high dose, single or two shots; 5 received placebo; per-sample allocation not given. For vaccine and placebo recipients, repertoires were sequenced using samples collected on day 63 after the first injection. In Cohort 1b, about two dozen adults aged 18-55 years were enrolled at a single site in Boston, USA, between 29 July and 7 August 2020. As a vaccine, Ad26.COV2.S was a replication-incompetent adenovirus type 26 vector that expressed a prefusion-stabilized SARS-CoV-2 spike protein derived from the original Wuhan strain.

The input for sequencing was peripheral blood, taken in a trial of Ad26.COV2.S vaccine versus placebo. The rearranged segments are TRBV5-3 and TRBJ1-5; 5 matching bases give a weak D call of TRBD1. TRBV5-3 is designated an ORF whose function remains uncertain. The sequence derives from a person aged 18-65 years who received the Ad26.COV2.S COVID-19 vaccine or a placebo. This receptor carries the CDR3 CARSLSHAAGWRSRSNQPQHF. The sequenced DNA: TGTGCCAGAAGCTTGTCTCACGCGGCAGGGTGGAGGTCTCGGAGCAATCAGCCCCAGCATTTT.